This T cell receptor beta chain was recorded in a study of Graves' ophthalmopathy and Graves' hyperthyroidism. General study findings and limits: A majority of expanded thyroid clonotypes exceeding 0.001 frequency were likewise present in blood.

Amplification of TCR beta CDR3 regions used RNA transcripts. The workflow started with a first-round RT-PCR run with HTBI primers and then moved on to a second-round multiplex PCR. MiXCR, applied by TCRdb to the multiplex PCR reads, yields one record per CDR3 protein. The sample lists 900,000 to 1,200,000 distinct CDR3 sequences, approximately 35% occurring once. This clonotype was detected only a few times. Its antigen remains unknown. Germline trimming cut 2 bases from V and 4 bases from J; bases unmatched to any gene: 6. The CDR3 loop spans 15 amino acids. Per germline, CDR1 MDHEN and CDR2 SYDVKM. The sequence was obtained from an adult man with Graves' hyperthyroidism. The chain uses TRBV28 and TRBJ2-7; 9 bases map to TRBD2. Input material: peripheral blood or thyroid tissue (not recorded which). This CDR3 reads CASSLNLAGLYEQYF. In DNA, the CDR3 is TGTGCCAGCAGTTTAAACCTAGCGGGACTTTACGAGCAGTACTTC.